The clone carrying this T cell receptor (beta chain) was seen many times. Antigen: not known. This record comes from a study of Graves' ophthalmopathy and Graves' hyperthyroidism. Study-level findings and limits: Separation of ophthalmopathy from stable hyperthyroidism was achieved by a 13-signature model, at approximately 90% sensitivity and roughly 81% specificity.

CDR1 and CDR2 (germline): LNHNV, YYDKDF (reference sequence). The V gene lost 8 bases and the J gene lost 4 bases, with 14 bases spanning the gap. This CDR3 has 14 amino acids. The authors amplified TCR beta CDR3 regions from RNA transcripts. First-round RT-PCR relied on HTBI primers, and a second-round multiplex PCR came next. MiXCR was run by TCRdb on the multiplex PCR reads, yielding one entry per CDR3 protein. This sample has roughly 1.1 million distinct CDR3 sequences, with about 40% found just once. Other autoimmune diseases, uncontrolled infections, pregnancy or lactation excluded patients from enrollment.

The clonotype originates from an adult man with Graves' hyperthyroidism. Sequencing was carried out using peripheral blood or thyroid tissue (not recorded which). This chain connects TRBV15 to TRBJ2-2, with D perhaps TRBD1 (6 bases). CDR3: CATGRTAPTGELFF. CDR3 sequence (DNA): TGTGCCACCGGACGGACAGCCCCCACCGGGGAGCTGTTTTTT.